This T cell receptor (beta chain) was recovered during a study of OX40 agonist ivuxolimab in advanced cancers. Study conclusions and caveats: Mean expanded clone counts were higher in CD8+ than CD4+ T cells. The study observed clonal expansion of CD4+ and CD8+ blood T cells by week 6 at 0.1 to 3.0 mg/kg. Low normalized T-cell clonal expansion was additionally recorded for some nonresponders.

Germline CDR1 is KGHSH and CDR2 is LQKENI. V was clipped by 6 bases and J by 0 bases, with 18 bases between them. CDR3 length: 16 amino acids. With respect to this clone: As yet, its antigen is unknown.

Blood was sampled at baseline, cycle 4 day 1, and cycle 7 day 1. Libraries were prepared by immunoSEQ multiplex PCR; TCRdb keeps only in-frame clonotypes and omits some of them. The profile covers about 49,000 clones, with around 80% appearing a single time and 1.5% to 2% taken by the ten largest. This TCR was sampled from an adult with an advanced solid tumor such as melanoma, head and neck, liver or kidney cancer. Sequences were derived from CD4+ or CD8+ T cells sorted from blood, sampled in a trial of the OX40 agonist ivuxolimab. The chain employs TRBV18 and TRBJ2-7, with D unclear. The CDR3 DNA is TGTGCCAGCTCGCCCCCAGGTGGCGATCCCTCCTACGAGCAGTACTTC. Protein sequence: CASSPPGGDPSYEQYF.